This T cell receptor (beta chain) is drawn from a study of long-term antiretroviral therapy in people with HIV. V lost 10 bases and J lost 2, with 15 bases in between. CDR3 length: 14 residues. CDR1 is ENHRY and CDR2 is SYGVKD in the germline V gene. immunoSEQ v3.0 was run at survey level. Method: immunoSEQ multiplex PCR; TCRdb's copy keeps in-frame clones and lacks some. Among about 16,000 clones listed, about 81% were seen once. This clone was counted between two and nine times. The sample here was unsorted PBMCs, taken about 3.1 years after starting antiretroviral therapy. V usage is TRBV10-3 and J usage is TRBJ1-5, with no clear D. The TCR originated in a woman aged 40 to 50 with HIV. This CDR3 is CATQSVGRNQPQHF. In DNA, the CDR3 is TGTGCCACTCAGTCGGTTGGTCGCAATCAGCCCCAGCATTTT.